A selection of T cell receptor beta chains follows, all from one sample in a study of spatial heterogeneity in lung cancer. TCRdb re-analysed the 5' RACE reads in MiXCR, keeping a single row per CDR3 protein. The sample shows some 6,900 distinct CDR3 sequences, around 11% of them seen only once. Material: lung tumor tissue, obtained at surgery. Every receptor here comes from a male donor with early-stage non-small cell lung cancer. The CDR3 runs from the conserved cysteine through the conserved F or W. D genes are given only for firm matches. The listing skips clone size in some rows; elsewhere it reads once, few, many or a size class.

clone size,J gene,D gene,V gene,CDR3 DNA,CDR3 protein
many,TRBJ1-5,-,TRBV10-3,TGTGCCATCAGTGAGTCGGGAGGGGATCAGCCCCAGCATTTT,CAISESGGDQPQHF
medium-sized,TRBJ2-1,TRBD2,TRBV11-2,TGTGCCAGCAGGGAACTGAGCGGGAGCTCCTACAATGAGCAGTTCTTC,CASRELSGSSYNEQFF
many,TRBJ2-7,TRBD1,TRBV2,TGTGCCAGCAGGACCGGGACAGGGGGCTTTATCGAGCAGTACTTC,CASRTGTGGFIEQYF
-,TRBJ1-1,-,TRBV7-8,TGTGCCAGCAGCTTAGAAGGGGTACGGACTGAAGCTTTCTTT,CASSLEGVRTEAFF
many,TRBJ2-3,TRBD2,TRBV14,TGTGCCAGCAGCCCTCCCAGGGTAGCGGGAGTCACAGATACGCAGTATTTT,CASSPPRVAGVTDTQYF
many,TRBJ2-1,TRBD2,TRBV29-1,TGCAGCGTTGTGACTAGCGGGAGGACCATCCAGTTCTTC,CSVVTSGRTIQFF
medium-sized,TRBJ1-1,-,TRBV25-1,TGTGCCAGCAGTGAACAGGTGGGGCCCTACACTGAAGCTTTCTTT,CASSEQVGPYTEAFF
medium-sized,TRBJ2-5,-,TRBV7-9,TGTGCCAGCAGCGGCTCAACGGGAGAGACCCAGTACTTC,CASSGSTGETQYF
many,TRBJ1-1,-,TRBV10-3,TGTGCCATCAGTGGGATGAACACTGAAGCTTTCTTT,CAISGMNTEAFF
few,TRBJ1-2,-,TRBV6-2/TRBV6-3,TGTGCCAGCGGAGCAGTGGCTCCCTATGGCTACACCTTC,CASGAVAPYGYTF
many,TRBJ2-2,TRBD1,TRBV7-2,TGTGCCAGCAGCCCCGGGACAGGGGGCGTCGGCGGGGAGCTGTTTTTT,CASSPGTGGVGGELFF
-,TRBJ1-4,-,TRBV14,TGTGCCAGCAGCCAAGGGGCAGACAATGAAAAACTGTTTTTT,CASSQGADNEKLFF
many,TRBJ2-3,-,TRBV13,TGTGCCAGCAGCCCCCGGGCGGGCCAAAGGACAGATACGCAGTATTTT,CASSPRAGQRTDTQYF
few,TRBJ1-2,TRBD1,TRBV6-5,TGTGCCAGCAGTTACTTTCGCGGGACAGCTACGAACTATGGCTACACCTTC,CASSYFRGTATNYGYTF
many,TRBJ2-3,-,TRBV20-1,TGCAGTGCTAGCGAGAGCACAGATACGCAGTATTTT,CSASESTDTQYF
many,TRBJ1-5,-,TRBV27,TGTGCCAGCAGTTTCTTGGCGGAGTTAGACAATCAGCCCCAGCATTTT,CASSFLAELDNQPQHF
medium-sized,TRBJ1-5,-,TRBV6-2/TRBV6-3,TGTGCCAGCAGTTTCCCCCCGACACCGAGCAATCAGCCCCAGCATTTT,CASSFPPTPSNQPQHF
many,TRBJ2-6,-,TRBV6-2/TRBV6-3,TGTGCCAGCAGTTACGCAGGGGGGAGAGGGGCCAACGTCCTGACTTTC,CASSYAGGRGANVLTF
medium-sized,TRBJ1-2,-,TRBV5-1,TGCGCCAGCAGCGGGGGGGCTCGAAACTATGGCTACACCTTC,CASSGGARNYGYTF
many,TRBJ2-1,-,TRBV15,TGTGCCACCAGCAGAGCCACAGGAATACGGGAGCAGTTCTTC,CATSRATGIREQFF
many,TRBJ2-2,-,TRBV18,TGTGCCAGCTCACCCCGAGTAAAGGACACCGGGGAGCTGTTTTTT,CASSPRVKDTGELFF
few,TRBJ2-1,TRBD2,TRBV3-1,TGTGCCAGCAGCCAAGTACTAAGGGGACTAGCGGTCTACAATGAGCAGTTCTTC,CASSQVLRGLAVYNEQFF
-,TRBJ2-7,-,TRBV6-6,TGTGCCAGCAGTTACAGGGTAGCGGATCCCTACGAGCAGTACTTC,CASSYRVADPYEQYF
many,TRBJ2-1,-,TRBV6-5,TGTGCCAGCAGTTACTCACGGGGGAGGCCAATCGATGAGCAGTTCTTC,CASSYSRGRPIDEQFF
many,TRBJ1-2,TRBD1,TRBV29-1,TGCAGCGTTGATCCCCCAGACAGGGTGGTTGGCTACACCTTC,CSVDPPDRVVGYTF
many,TRBJ2-2,-,TRBV10-3,TGTGCCATCAAAGTGCAGAACACCGGGGAGCTGTTTTTT,CAIKVQNTGELFF